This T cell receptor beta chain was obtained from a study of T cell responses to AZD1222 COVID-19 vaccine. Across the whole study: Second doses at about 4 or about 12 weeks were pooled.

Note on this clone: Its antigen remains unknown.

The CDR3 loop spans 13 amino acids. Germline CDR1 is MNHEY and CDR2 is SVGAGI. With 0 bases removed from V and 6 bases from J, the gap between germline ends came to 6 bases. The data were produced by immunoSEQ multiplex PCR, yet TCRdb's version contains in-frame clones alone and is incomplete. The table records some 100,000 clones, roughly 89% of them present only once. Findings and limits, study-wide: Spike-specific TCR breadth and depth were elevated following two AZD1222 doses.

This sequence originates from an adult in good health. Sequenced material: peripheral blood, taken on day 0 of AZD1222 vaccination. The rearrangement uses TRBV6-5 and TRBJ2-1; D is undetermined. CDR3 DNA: TGTGCCAGCAGTTACTCGATCTTCAATGAGCAGTTCTTC. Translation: CASSYSIFNEQFF.